A single sample gave rise to the 2 T cell receptor beta chains below, sequenced in a study of cytomegalovirus exposure and HLA in healthy donors. TCRdb's table, derived via immunoSEQ multiplex PCR, lists solely in-frame clones and lacks some. The table has approximately 240,000 clones, approximately 90% seen once. Input material: PBMCs. The receptors were gathered from a woman between 18 and 29 years old in good health and CMV-seronegative.

V gene TRBV11-2 combines with J gene TRBJ2-7, with TRBD2 as a possible D gene (7 bases). Germline V gives CDR1 SGHAT, CDR2 FQNNGV. The CDR3 spans 13 residues. Deletions cut 1 base from V and 6 bases from J, with 10 bases between. DNA of the CDR3: TGTGCCAGCAGCTTAGGGGGGGGGCCCGAGCAGTACTTC. Translating gives CASSLGGGPEQYF.

The chain links TRBV5-1 to TRBJ1-1, with D possibly matching TRBD1 (5 bases). V was trimmed by 4 bases and J by 0 bases, leaving 19 bases between them. CDR1 and CDR2 (germline): SGHRS, YFSETQ. The CDR3 has 17 amino acids. CDR3 in amino acids: CASSVSGDGTMNTEAFF. The CDR3 DNA reads TGCGCCAGCAGCGTCAGCGGGGACGGGACCATGAACACTGAAGCTTTCTTT.